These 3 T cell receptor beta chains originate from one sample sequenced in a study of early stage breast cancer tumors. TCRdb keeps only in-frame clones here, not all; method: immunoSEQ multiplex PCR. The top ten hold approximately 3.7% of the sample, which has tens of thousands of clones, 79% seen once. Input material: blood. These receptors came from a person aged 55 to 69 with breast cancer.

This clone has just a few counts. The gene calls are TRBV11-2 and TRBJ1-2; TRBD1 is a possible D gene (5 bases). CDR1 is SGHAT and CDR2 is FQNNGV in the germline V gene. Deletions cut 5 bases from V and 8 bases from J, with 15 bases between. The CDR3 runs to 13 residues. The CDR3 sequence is CASSRRGLEGYTF. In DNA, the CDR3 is TGTGCCAGCAGCAGGCGGGGCCTAGAAGGCTACACCTTC.

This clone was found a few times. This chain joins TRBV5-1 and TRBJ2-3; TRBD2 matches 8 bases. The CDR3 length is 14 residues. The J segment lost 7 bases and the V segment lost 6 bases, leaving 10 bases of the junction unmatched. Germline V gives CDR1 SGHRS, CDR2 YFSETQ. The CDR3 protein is CASTREALGHTQYF. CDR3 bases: TGCGCCAGCACGCGGGAGGCCCTTGGCCATACGCAGTATTTT.

In nucleotides, the CDR3 is TGTGCCAGCAGCGGAAACAGGGGGCGAGAGACCCAGTACTTC. Amino acid sequence: CASSGNRGRETQYF. This chain joins TRBV7-8 and TRBJ2-5, with TRBD1 matching 9 bases. The trim removed 5 bases at V and 4 bases at J, leaving 5 bases unmatched. Germline V lookup: CDR1 SGHVS, CDR2 FQNEAQ. The CDR3 spans 14 residues.